Described below is a single T cell receptor beta chain sequence and its context. The record originates from a study of blood T cell repertoires in COVID-19. Study-wide context: The United States, Italy and Spain provided the acute and convalescent COVID-19 samples. In each case, the material was cDNA or gDNA derived from T cells, B-cell-depleted T cells, or PBMCs.

How the authors handled the data: Reference gene primer amplification gave estimated nucleated cell counts. Libraries were prepared by immunoSEQ multiplex PCR; TCRdb keeps only in-frame clonotypes and omits some of them. D and trimming were read from the DNA, whereas the V and J calls and clone size are those reported in that table. Seen here are around 140,000 clones, around 80% observed once, and the top ten hold 12% to 15%. This CDR3 has 14 amino acids. The V gene lost 6 bases and the J gene lost 1 base, with 12 bases spanning the gap. Per the germline V gene, CDR1 is SGHTA and CDR2 is FQGNSA. The chain uses TRBV7-2 and TRBJ1-1; D not resolved. What was sequenced was peripheral blood. The TCR was taken from a human donor with acute or convalescent COVID-19. The donor label of this sample is uncertain. The CDR3 DNA reads TGTGCCAGCAGGCCTCCGCGGGAGAACACTGAAGCTTTCTTT. Protein: CASRPPRENTEAFF.